The rows below give T cell receptor beta chains drawn from one sample of a study of PD-1 blockade in mismatch repair-deficient tumors. The table came from immunoSEQ multiplex PCR; TCRdb's copy has only in-frame clones and leaves some out. The sample includes 80,000 to 130,000 clones, 70% to 85% of them seen just once. The source material was peripheral blood, sampled 36 weeks after starting pembrolizumab. These receptor sequences come from an adult with mismatch repair-deficient cancer. The conserved cysteine and the conserved F or W are not part of the CDR3 here. Each record gives: CDR3 length, clone size, J gene, V gene, CDR3 protein. Clone size appears in some rows only: once, few, many, or a class for an expanded clone.

11,once,TRBJ1-2,TRBV6-6,ASSYSRQAGDT
12,NA,TRBJ2-1,TRBV7-6,ASRSSGRGNEQF
12,NA,TRBJ1-2,TRBV19,ASSTPGLNYGYT
11,few,TRBJ1-2,TRBV7-3,ASSPGQGAGYT
14,NA,TRBJ2-6,TRBV19,ASSIESGSGANVLT
16,NA,TRBJ2-7,TRBV19,ASSIELDSGDSWREQY
12,NA,TRBJ2-1,TRBV15,ATSRGLAGGEQF
13,NA,TRBJ2-1,TRBV7-6,ASSLGDSSYNEQF
13,NA,TRBJ1-5,TRBV5-1,ASSLAGESNQPQH
14,once,TRBJ2-1,TRBV29-1,SVRGLTGGAYNEQF
12,NA,TRBJ2-1,TRBV14,ASSQSGLFNEQF
11,NA,TRBJ2-1,TRBV7-2,ASSAGYNNEQF
12,NA,TRBJ1-2,TRBV5-4,ASSDDPGRNGYT
11,NA,TRBJ2-7,TRBV9,ASSVEALREQY
11,NA,TRBJ1-3,TRBV6-6,ASTLGSGNTIY
15,NA,TRBJ2-2,TRBV5-1,ASSLTPDRGGTGELF
18,once,TRBJ2-1,TRBV11-3,ASSFQRWGSEGSSYNEQF
12,few,TRBJ1-2,TRBV27,ASSLGTGGRGYT
14,NA,TRBJ1-2,TRBV10-3,AISESSDSFNYGYT
11,NA,TRBJ2-4,TRBV5-3,ARSSTGKNIQY
14,once,TRBJ1-5,TRBV27,ASSLRQGLGNQPQH
11,NA,TRBJ1-1,TRBV7-2,ASSFGLDTEAF
11,NA,TRBJ1-2,TRBV5-8,ASSPGVNYGYT
13,NA,TRBJ1-2,TRBV4-1,ASSQAETLSWGYT
10,NA,TRBJ2-1,TRBV11-2,ASSLGGDEQF
12,NA,TRBJ2-3,TRBV10-1,ASSRGLETDTQY
11,NA,TRBJ2-1,TRBV30,AWGGGPYNEQF
13,NA,TRBJ2-3,TRBV10-3,ATKAGTKGTDTQY
11,NA,TRBJ2-5,TRBV30,AWSVGSVGTQY
13,NA,TRBJ2-6,TRBV27,ASSSRRPGANVLT
10,once,TRBJ2-5,TRBV7-6,ASSLAAGTQY
10,few,TRBJ1-2,TRBV2,ASSQGGYGYT
15,NA,TRBJ2-1,TRBV5-4,ASSYRTGGLSYNEQF
12,NA,TRBJ2-2,TRBV4-3,ASSRGLDTGELF
10,few,TRBJ1-5,TRBV2,ASRGGVQPQH
10,few,TRBJ1-5,TRBV6-1,ASRTGGAPQH
12,NA,TRBJ2-7,TRBV6-6,ASSYSAGSYEQY
12,once,TRBJ1-1,TRBV11-3,ASSLAIVNTEAF
11,NA,TRBJ2-7,TRBV15,ATSRGLAYEQY
14,NA,TRBJ2-2,TRBV5-1,ASSFRGQGSGGELF
10,few,TRBJ2-3,TRBV15,ATSKQLAGRY
11,NA,TRBJ1-5,TRBV4-1,ASSQWSNQPQH
13,once,TRBJ2-5,TRBV5-1,ASSFGGQPQETQY
11,NA,TRBJ2-3,TRBV7-3,ASSLLAGDTQY
14,NA,TRBJ2-2,TRBV7-9,ASSSNRQGGAGELF
17,NA,TRBJ2-1,TRBV11-2,ASSLDIGTSGRSYNEQF
9,NA,TRBJ2-7,TRBV7-8,ASSTAYEQY
10,NA,TRBJ2-5,TRBV27,ASKNRQETQY
9,NA,TRBJ1-2,TRBV6-5,ASSYQGSYT
12,NA,TRBJ1-1,TRBV11-3,ASSLGQKNTEAF
17,NA,TRBJ2-3,TRBV9,ASSVDGTTLAGHTDTQY
11,NA,TRBJ2-1,TRBV5-1,ASNSGSSNEQF
11,few,TRBJ1-3,TRBV10-3,AIRESSGNTIY
12,NA,TRBJ1-1,TRBV9,ASSAHEGATEAF
10,NA,TRBJ2-3,TRBV5-8,ASSLDSNTQY
13,NA,TRBJ2-3,TRBV7-2,ASSKNRGGTDTQY
11,NA,TRBJ1-1,TRBV29-1,SVEDPGQGGAF
15,NA,TRBJ2-2,TRBV11-1,ASSLSLGQGGLGELF
11,NA,TRBJ2-3,TRBV10-1,ASSMSGTDTQY
16,NA,TRBJ2-5,TRBV15,ATDGTSGRQAYGETQY